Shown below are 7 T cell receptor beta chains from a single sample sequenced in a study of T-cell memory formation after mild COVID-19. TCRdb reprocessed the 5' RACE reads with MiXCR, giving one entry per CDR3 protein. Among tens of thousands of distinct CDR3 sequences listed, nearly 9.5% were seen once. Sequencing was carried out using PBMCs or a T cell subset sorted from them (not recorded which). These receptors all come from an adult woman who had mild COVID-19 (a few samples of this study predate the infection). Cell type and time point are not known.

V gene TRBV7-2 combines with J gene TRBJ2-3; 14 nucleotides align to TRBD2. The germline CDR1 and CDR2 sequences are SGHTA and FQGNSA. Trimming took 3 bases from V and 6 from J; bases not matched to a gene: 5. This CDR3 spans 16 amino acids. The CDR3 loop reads CASSLGLAGVLDTQYF. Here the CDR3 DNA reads TGTGCCAGCAGCTTGGGACTAGCGGGAGTACTGGATACGCAGTATTTT.

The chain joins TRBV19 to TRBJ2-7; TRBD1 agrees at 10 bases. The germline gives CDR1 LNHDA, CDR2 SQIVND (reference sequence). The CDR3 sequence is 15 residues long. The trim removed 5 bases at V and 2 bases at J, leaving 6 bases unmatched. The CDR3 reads CASSFRDRGPYEQYF. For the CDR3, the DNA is TGTGCCAGTAGTTTCCGGGACAGGGGACCCTACGAGCAGTACTTC.

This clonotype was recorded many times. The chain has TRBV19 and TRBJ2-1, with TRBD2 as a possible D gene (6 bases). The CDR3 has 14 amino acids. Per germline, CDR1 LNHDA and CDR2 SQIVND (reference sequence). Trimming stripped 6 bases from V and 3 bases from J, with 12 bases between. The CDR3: CASSRGGDYNEQFF. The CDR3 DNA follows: TGTGCCAGTAGCCGAGGAGGGGACTACAATGAGCAGTTCTTC.

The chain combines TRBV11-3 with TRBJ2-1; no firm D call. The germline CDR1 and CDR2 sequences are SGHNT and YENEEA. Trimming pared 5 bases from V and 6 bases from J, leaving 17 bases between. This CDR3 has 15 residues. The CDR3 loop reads CASSVGPFGLNEQFF. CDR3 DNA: TGTGCCAGCAGCGTAGGACCATTCGGGCTCAATGAGCAGTTCTTC.

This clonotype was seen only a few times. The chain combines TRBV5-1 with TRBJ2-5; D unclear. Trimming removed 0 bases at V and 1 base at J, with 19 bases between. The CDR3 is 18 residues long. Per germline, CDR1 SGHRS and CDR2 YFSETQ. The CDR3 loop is CASSLALLTTAVQETQYF. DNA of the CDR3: TGCGCCAGCAGCTTGGCCCTACTAACGACGGCAGTCCAAGAGACCCAGTACTTC.

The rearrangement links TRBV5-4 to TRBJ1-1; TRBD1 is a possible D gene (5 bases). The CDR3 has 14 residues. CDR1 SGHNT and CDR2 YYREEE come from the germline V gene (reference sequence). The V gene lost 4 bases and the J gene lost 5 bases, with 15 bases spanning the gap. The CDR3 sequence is CASSAGGVRTEAFF. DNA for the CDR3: TGTGCCAGCAGCGCCGGGGGGGTGAGGACTGAAGCTTTCTTT.

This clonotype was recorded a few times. The CDR3 sequence is CASSPGTSGRYEQYF. The CDR3 nucleotides are TGTGCCAGCTCACCAGGGACTAGCGGGAGATACGAGCAGTACTTC. The chain uses TRBV18 and TRBJ2-7; TRBD2 matches at 14 bases. The CDR3 totals 15 residues. Germline CDR1 KGHSH, CDR2 LQKENI. The junction had 1 base not matched to a gene; V was cut back by 2 bases and J by 4 bases. The entire variable domain, with the rest obtained from reference TRBV18 and TRBJ2-7, is as follows: NAGVMQNPRHLVRRRGQEARLRCSPMKGHSHVYWYRQLPEEGLKFMVYLQKENIIDESGMPKERFSAEFPKEGPSILRIQQVVRGDSAAYFCASSPGTSGRYEQYFGPGTRLTVT.